This T cell receptor (beta chain) was recorded in a study of HIV-infected patients and healthy controls. Study context: The CD4:CD8 ratio increased slightly in early therapy, but CD8 counts showed no consistent change.

This clonotype was counted many times. Its antigen is as yet unknown. Reverse transcription used about 510 ng RNA and constant-region primers for alpha and beta. Each of the alpha and beta chains got its own library through chain-specific third strand synthesis with indices. Each CDR3 protein is one row after TCRdb ran MiXCR on the 5' RACE reads. The sample yields approximately 15,000 distinct CDR3 sequences, less than 15% seen once. V lost 8 bases and J lost 6, with 14 bases in between. Per germline, CDR1 MNHEY and CDR2 SMNVEV (reference sequence). The CDR3 is 12 amino acids. General observations from the study: The seeming recovery of the Gini index after therapy in HIV-infected patients vanished in size-matched data.

Follow-up blood was drawn about 14 weeks, roughly three months, after antiretroviral therapy began. No cell fractionation was done, so the repertoire covers all unsorted peripheral blood T cells. The rearrangement joins TRBV27 to TRBJ2-7, with D maybe TRBD2 (6 bases). The clonotype originates from an adult with HIV infection. The donor label of this sample is uncertain. Specimen: blood, collected during antiretroviral therapy. The CDR3 sequence is CASRSGRSEQYF. For the CDR3, the DNA is TGTGCCAGCCGCTCAGGGAGGAGCGAGCAGTACTTC.